This T cell receptor beta chain was captured in a study of graft-versus-host responses after intestinal transplantation. Study in general: Each recipient received anti-thymocyte globulin induction, then tacrolimus and steroids for three to four years.

The data were produced by immunoSEQ multiplex PCR, yet TCRdb's version contains in-frame clones alone and is incomplete. The sample gives about 130,000 clones, about 92% of which show up once; roughly 0.17% is in the top ten. A note on this clone: Its antigen is not known.

Whole-study results and caveats: GvH clonotypes were identified within recipient marrow, with a subset emerging first in ileum or blood.

This sequence originates from a human donor who received an intestinal transplant. This specimen was unstimulated CD4+ T cells sorted from spleen or lymph node cells, taken before intestinal transplant.

CDR3 coding DNA: TGTGCCAGCAGTGAATGGGGCCAGAGCTCCTATAATTCACCCCTCCACTTT. Amino acid sequence: CASSEWGQSSYNSPLHF. V and J are TRBV2 and TRBJ1-6; maybe TRBD1 (5 bases). The CDR3 sequence is 17 residues long. V lost 2 bases and J 0 bases, leaving 11 bases between the germline ends. Germline loops: CDR1 SNHLY, CDR2 FYNNEI. Based on the CDR3 plus reference TRBV2 and TRBJ1-6, the full variable domain is EPEVTQTPSHQVTQMGQEVILRCVPISNHLYFYWYRQILGQKVEFLVSFYNNEISEKSEIFDDQFSVERPDGSNFTLKIRSTKLEDSAMYFCASSEWGQSSYNSPLHFGNGTRLTVT.